A single sample is the source of the 26 T cell receptor beta chains below, sequenced in a study of T cells in localized non-small cell lung cancer. Profiling relied on immunoSEQ multiplex PCR, and the TCRdb table lists in-frame clones only, not all of them. The sample shows tens of thousands of clones, around 92% of them seen only once. The source was peripheral blood, collected before any cancer treatment. All receptors come from a female donor of 60 years or more with stage I lung adenocarcinoma.

The rearrangement links TRBV9 to TRBJ2-2; weak D call: TRBD2 (6 bases). CDR3 size: 16 residues. V gave up 1 base and J gave up 3 bases, with 13 bases separating them. From germline, CDR1 is SGDLS and CDR2 YYNGEE. As DNA, the CDR3 is TGTGCCAGCAGCGTAAGAGGGGACTCTCACACCGGGGAGCTGTTTTTT. Translated, it gives CASSVRGDSHTGELFF.

The chain uses TRBV25-1 and TRBJ1-2; D might be TRBD1 (5 bases). Trimming took off 5 bases at V and 5 bases at J, with 18 bases between the two ends. This CDR3 region has 15 residues. CDR1 and CDR2 (germline): MGHDK, SYGVNS. CDR3 protein: CASSPQGLSGYGYTF. CDR3 DNA sequence: TGTGCCAGCAGTCCGCAGGGTCTGTCAGGGTATGGCTACACCTTC.

This chain connects TRBV6-6 to TRBJ1-2, with D possibly TRBD1 on 5 matching bases. Trimming pared 6 bases from V and 3 bases from J, leaving 17 bases between. The CDR3 loop spans 15 amino acids. Germline CDR1 and CDR2: MNHNY and SVGAGI (reference sequence). The CDR3 nucleotides are TGTGCCAGCAGCACCGAGGGACGATCGGACTATGGCTACACCTTC. This translates into CASSTEGRSDYGYTF.

CDR3 region: CASSPGTEILRYGYTF. The CDR3 coding sequence is TGTGCCAGCTCACCCGGGACAGAGATCCTCCGCTATGGCTACACCTTC. V and J are TRBV18 and TRBJ1-2, with 7 bases aligning to TRBD1. This CDR3 contains 16 residues. CDR1 and CDR2 (germline): KGHSH, LQKENI. J was trimmed by 4 bases and V by 3 bases; bases with no gene match: 11.

About this clone: A junction boundary mismatches the germline segment, possibly from a read error. This chain links TRBV7-9 with TRBJ1-1; D uncertain. Germline CDR1 SEHNR, CDR2 FQNEAQ (reference sequence). The CDR3 spans 17 residues. The CDR3 DNA reads as TGTGCCAGCACCTTAAAGGCGTTTGGCGGGTCGAACACTGAAGCTTTCTTT. This encodes CASTLKAFGGSNTEAFF. Based on the CDR3 plus reference TRBV7-9 and TRBJ1-1, the full variable domain is DTGVSQNPRHKITKRGQNVTFRCDPISEHNRLYWYRQTLGQGPEFLTYFQNEAQLEKSRLLSDRFSAERPKGSFSTLEIQRTEQGDSAMYLCASTLKAFGGSNTEAFFGQGTRLTVV.

The chain combines TRBV25-1 with TRBJ1-4; TRBD1 agrees at 9 bases. The ends lost 3 bases at V and 7 bases at J; junction bases unmatched: 3. Germline loops: CDR1 MGHDK, CDR2 SYGVNS. The CDR3 extends over 14 amino acids. The CDR3 DNA reads TGTGCCAGCAGTGATGACAGGGGGATTGAAAAACTGTTTTTT. Its translation is CASSDDRGIEKLFF.

The chain couples TRBV5-1 to TRBJ2-2; D is possibly TRBD1 (5 bases). Looked up from germline, CDR1 is SGHRS and CDR2 is YFSETQ. V was cut by 2 bases and J by 5 bases, with 16 bases left in between. The CDR3 totals 16 residues. The CDR3 DNA follows: TGCGCCAGCAGCTTTGAGAGGCAGGGCCATACCGGGGAGCTGTTTTTT. It codes for CASSFERQGHTGELFF. Full variable domain (rest looked up from reference TRBV5-1 and TRBJ2-2): KAGVTQTPRYLIKTRGQQVTLSCSPISGHRSVSWYQQTPGQGLQFLFEYFSETQRNKGNFPGRFSGRQFSNSRSEMNVSTLELGDSALYLCASSFERQGHTGELFFGEGSRLTVL.

This chain uses TRBV9 with TRBJ2-7; 15 bases fit TRBD2. V lost 3 bases, J lost 2 bases, and 9 bases stayed unmatched. Germline assignment: CDR1 SGDLS and CDR2 YYNGEE. The CDR3 is 18 residues long. In DNA form, the CDR3 reads TGTGCCAGCAGCGGCTCGGGACTAGCGGGGGGCCCCCCCTACGAGCAGTACTTC. It encodes CASSGSGLAGGPPYEQYF.

The chain is built from TRBV5-5 and TRBJ2-1, with 11 nucleotides matching TRBD2. The J segment lost 0 bases and the V segment lost 1 base, leaving 3 bases of the junction unmatched. The CDR3 loop spans 17 amino acids. From germline, CDR1 is SGHKS and CDR2 YYEKEE (reference sequence). This CDR3 reads CASSLTSGGYSYNEQFF. In DNA, the CDR3 is TGTGCCAGCAGCTTGACTAGCGGGGGCTACTCCTACAATGAGCAGTTCTTC.

The J gene is TRBJ1-5, the V gene TRBV7-9, with no clear D. Trimming stripped 3 bases from V and 9 bases from J, with 9 bases between. CDR3 length: 12 amino acids. Germline loops: CDR1 SEHNR, CDR2 FQNEAQ (reference sequence). CDR3: CASSFWEWPQHF. DNA for the CDR3: TGTGCCAGCAGCTTCTGGGAATGGCCCCAGCATTTT.

The chain links TRBV6-9 to TRBJ1-2; the D is unclear. Germline CDR1 MNHGY, CDR2 SVAAGI. V lost 4 bases and J 8 bases, leaving 8 bases between the germline ends. There are 11 residues in the CDR3. CDR3 DNA: TGTGCCAGCAGTTCCGCTCTCGGCTACACCTTC. Translation: CASSSALGYTF.

The chain combines TRBV18 with TRBJ2-3; 8 nucleotides align to TRBD2. Losses at the gene ends were 5 bases for V and 4 bases for J; bases not matched to a gene: 2. This CDR3 has 13 amino acids. Germline V gene data show CDR1 as KGHSH and CDR2 as LQKENI. The CDR3 nucleotides read TGTGCCAGCTCATCGACTAGCGCAGATACGCAGTATTTT. It yields the protein CASSSTSADTQYF. The full variable domain, completed using reference TRBV18 and TRBJ2-3, is NAGVMQNPRHLVRRRGQEARLRCSPMKGHSHVYWYRQLPEEGLKFMVYLQKENIIDESGMPKERFSAEFPKEGPSILRIQQVVRGDSAAYFCASSSTSADTQYFGPGTRLTVL.

V usage is TRBV18 and J usage is TRBJ1-2; D uncertain. Per the germline V gene, CDR1 is KGHSH and CDR2 is LQKENI. Trimming cost V 0 bases and J 7 bases, with 9 bases left between them. CDR3 length: 13 amino acids. This CDR3 reads CASSPPGSGGYTF. The CDR3 nucleotides are TGTGCCAGCTCACCACCCGGGTCCGGTGGCTACACCTTC.

This clone came up once. The V and J genes are TRBV9 and TRBJ2-3, with TRBD2 identical over 11 bases. V gave up 3 bases and J gave up 9 bases; unmatched junction bases: 9. CDR1 is SGDLS, CDR2 YYNGEE, per germline. The CDR3 has 15 amino acids. The CDR3 DNA reads TGTGCCAGCAGCGAGGGACTAGCGGAGACCAGAACGCAGTATTTT. It codes for CASSEGLAETRTQYF.

V usage is TRBV7-2 and J usage is TRBJ2-7, with TRBD1 as a possible D gene (6 bases). Germline V gene data show CDR1 as SGHTA and CDR2 as FQGNSA. This CDR3 is built from 15 residues. The V gene lost 5 bases and the J gene lost 0 bases, with 14 bases spanning the gap. The CDR3 DNA sequence: TGTGCCAGCAGCATCGGGACACATGACTCCTACGAGCAGTACTTC. Its protein is CASSIGTHDSYEQYF.

The chain is built from TRBV2 and TRBJ2-1, with 9 bases matching TRBD2. The ends lost 4 bases at V and 7 bases at J; junction bases unmatched: 11. The CDR3 is 16 residues long. Germline V gene lookup returns CDR1 SNHLY and CDR2 FYNNEI. Here the CDR3 reads CASSVASGVAGNEQFF. The CDR3 region has the DNA TGTGCCAGCAGTGTTGCTAGCGGGGTCGCTGGAAATGAGCAGTTCTTC.

The V and J genes are TRBV19 and TRBJ1-1, with D maybe TRBD1 (5 bases). CDR1 LNHDA and CDR2 SQIVND come from the germline V gene (reference sequence). Deletions cut 7 bases from V and 4 bases from J, with 16 bases between. This CDR3 region has 14 residues. CDR3 residues: CASTPGARLTEAFF. The CDR3 DNA reads as TGTGCCAGTACCCCTGGGGCCCGACTCACTGAAGCTTTCTTT.

The rearrangement joins TRBV11-2 to TRBJ2-5; 9 positions agree with TRBD1. In germline, CDR1 is SGHAT, CDR2 FQNNGV. The CDR3 sequence is 15 residues long. Trimming removed 5 bases from V and 4 bases from J; junction bases left unmatched: 8. The CDR3 reads CASSPRTGVGETQYF. The CDR3 nucleotides are TGTGCCAGCAGCCCCCGGACAGGGGTTGGAGAGACCCAGTACTTC.

The gene calls are TRBV10-3 and TRBJ2-2; D may be TRBD2 (6 bases). This CDR3 comprises 15 residues. Germline loops: CDR1 ENHRY, CDR2 SYGVKD. Trimming removed 8 bases from V and 5 bases from J, with 18 bases in between. CDR3 loop: CAIGQGGAGTGELFF. The DNA for the CDR3 is TGTGCCATCGGGCAAGGAGGGGCCGGAACCGGGGAGCTGTTTTTT.

The chain recombines TRBV10-3 with TRBJ2-3, with a tentative D call TRBD2 (6 bases). V was shortened by 7 bases and J by 4 bases, with 24 bases between the two germline ends. CDR3 length equals 17 residues. CDR1 is ENHRY, CDR2 SYGVKD, per germline. CDR3 sequence (DNA): TGTGCCATCACCCAATCGGGACTCCCAACGAGAGCAGATACGCAGTATTTT. It is translated as CAITQSGLPTRADTQYF.

The V gene is TRBV7-9, the J gene TRBJ2-5, with TRBD1 identical over 9 bases. Germline CDR1 SEHNR, CDR2 FQNEAQ (reference sequence). The CDR3 length is 16 residues. The V segment lost 5 bases and the J segment 5 bases; nucleotides outside the gene matches: 12. CDR3 in DNA: TGTGCCAGCAGCCCGGGGGGACAGGGAGGACGGGAGACCCAGTACTTC. Residues: CASSPGGQGGRETQYF.

The rearrangement joins TRBV28 to TRBJ1-2; the match to TRBD1 covers 7 bases. The CDR3 runs 13 residues. J was trimmed by 7 bases and V by 5 bases; bases with no gene match: 7. Germline V gene sequence: CDR1 MDHEN, CDR2 SYDVKM. In DNA form, the CDR3 reads TGTGCCAGCAGTATTGACAGGGTTCTTGGCTACACCTTC. As protein: CASSIDRVLGYTF.

This clone has a handful of counts. The genes are TRBV2 and TRBJ1-5, with unresolved D. Germline CDR1 and CDR2: SNHLY and FYNNEI. Trimming removed 6 bases from V and 1 base from J, with 4 bases in between. This CDR3 comprises 12 residues. DNA for the CDR3: TGTGCCAGCAGAGACAGCAATCAGCCCCAGCATTTT. Translation gives CASRDSNQPQHF. The full variable domain, rest sourced from reference TRBV2 and TRBJ1-5, is EPEVTQTPSHQVTQMGQEVILRCVPISNHLYFYWYRQILGQKVEFLVSFYNNEISEKSEIFDDQFSVERPDGSNFTLKIRSTKLEDSAMYFCASRDSNQPQHFGDGTRLSIL.

The chain joins TRBV11-3 to TRBJ2-5, with a tentative D call TRBD2 (6 bases). Germline V gene data show CDR1 as SGHNT and CDR2 as YENEEA. This CDR3 is built from 17 residues. V lost 5 bases and J lost 5, with 24 bases in between. The CDR3 DNA follows: TGTGCCAGCAGCGCCTCGTTGAGGGCTAGCGCGATGGAGACCCAGTACTTC. It encodes CASSASLRASAMETQYF.

The chain combines TRBV19 with TRBJ1-2; D gene unclear. Germline CDR1 and CDR2: LNHDA and SQIVND (reference sequence). The CDR3 is 13 amino acids. V was pared by 3 bases and J by 4 bases, with 9 bases between. The CDR3 is CASSIDGPYGYTF. The CDR3 DNA sequence: TGTGCCAGTAGTATCGACGGACCCTATGGCTACACCTTC.

This chain joins TRBV30 and TRBJ1-3; D gene uncertain. Trimming shortened V by 0 bases and J by 4 bases, and 13 bases separated the two germline ends. Germline V gene lookup returns CDR1 GTSNPN and CDR2 SVGIG (reference sequence). There are 15 residues in the CDR3. The CDR3 loop reads CAWSVSGGWGNTIYF. DNA for the CDR3: TGTGCCTGGAGTGTGAGCGGAGGGTGGGGAAACACCATATATTTT.